This T cell receptor beta chain was recovered during a study of blood T cell repertoires in COVID-19. Background on the study: Donors in the United States, Italy and Spain gave samples during acute or convalescent COVID-19.

The CDR3 runs to 20 residues. Germline CDR1 reads MNHEY; CDR2 reads SVGEGT. Trimming pared 2 bases from V and 3 bases from J, leaving 27 bases between. Sequencing used immunoSEQ multiplex PCR; TCRdb keeps in-frame clones, though not all of them. The sample lists about 270,000 clones, 82% occurring once. Material for sequencing was peripheral blood. This sequence joins TRBV6-2 or TRBV6-3 and TRBJ2-3; possibly TRBD1 for D (6 bases). The origin of this receptor is a woman under 30 with acute or convalescent COVID-19. The CDR3 sequence is CASSYHLIFRGRLETDTQYF. For the CDR3, the DNA is TGTGCCAGCAGTTACCATTTAATTTTCAGGGGTCGACTGGAAACAGATACGCAGTATTTT.